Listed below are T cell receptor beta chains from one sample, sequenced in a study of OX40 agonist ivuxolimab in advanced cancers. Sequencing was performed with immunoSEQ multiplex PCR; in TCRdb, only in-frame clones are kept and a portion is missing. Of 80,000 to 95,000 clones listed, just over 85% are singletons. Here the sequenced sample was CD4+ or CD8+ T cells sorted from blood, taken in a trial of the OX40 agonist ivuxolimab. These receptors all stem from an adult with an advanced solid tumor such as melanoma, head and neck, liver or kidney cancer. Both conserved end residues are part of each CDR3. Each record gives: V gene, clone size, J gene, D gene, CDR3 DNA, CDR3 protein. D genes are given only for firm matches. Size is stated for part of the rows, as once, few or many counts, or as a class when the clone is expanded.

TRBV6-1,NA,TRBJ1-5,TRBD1,TGTGCCAGCAGTGCCTGGACAGGAAGAACGGGTCAGCCCCAGCATTTT,CASSAWTGRTGQPQHF
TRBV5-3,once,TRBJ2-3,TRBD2,TGTGCCAGAAGCTTGTCCGGACTAGCGGGGGGATTCGATAGCACAGATACGCAGTATTTT,CARSLSGLAGGFDSTDTQYF
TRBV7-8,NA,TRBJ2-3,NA,TGTGCCAGCAGCTTACGAGAGCGAAGCACAGATACGCAGTATTTT,CASSLRERSTDTQYF
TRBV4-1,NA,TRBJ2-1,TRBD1,TGCGCCAGCAGCTGGGGACAGGGACACTACAATGAGCAGTTCTTC,CASSWGQGHYNEQFF
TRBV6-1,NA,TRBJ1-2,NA,TGTGCCAGCAGAGAAGGACAGCTCTATGGCTACACCTTC,CASREGQLYGYTF
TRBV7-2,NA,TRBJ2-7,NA,TGTGCCAGCAGCTTAGCTCCCGACCCGTCATCTTACGAGCAGTACTTC,CASSLAPDPSSYEQYF
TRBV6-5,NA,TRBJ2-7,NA,TGTGCCAGCAGTTACTTTGGGCTTCCCTACGAGCAGTACTTC,CASSYFGLPYEQYF
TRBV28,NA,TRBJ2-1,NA,TGTGCCAGCAGCTACGGGGGCTCCTACAATGAGCAGTTCTTC,CASSYGGSYNEQFF
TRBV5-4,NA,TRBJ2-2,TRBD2,TGTGCCAGCAGCTCCGAGCGGGGGCACACCGGGGAGCTGTTTTTT,CASSSERGHTGELFF
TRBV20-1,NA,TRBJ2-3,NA,TGCAGTGCTAGAGTAGCATCGACGCAGTATTTT,CSARVASTQYF
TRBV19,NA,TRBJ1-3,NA,TGTGCCAGTAGTATGGATTGGAACAGATACTCTGGAAACACCATATATTTT,CASSMDWNRYSGNTIYF
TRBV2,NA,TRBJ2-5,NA,TGTGCCAGCAGTTCTAGCGCAGAGACCCAGTACTTC,CASSSSAETQYF
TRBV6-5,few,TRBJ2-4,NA,TGTGCCAGCAGTTACTCCGCGGGGCCGGGAAACATTCAGTACTTC,CASSYSAGPGNIQYF
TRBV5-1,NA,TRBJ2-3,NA,TGCGCCAGCAGCTTGGTGCAGGGCACAGATACGCAGTATTTT,CASSLVQGTDTQYF
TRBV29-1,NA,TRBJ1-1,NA,TGCAGCGTTGAGGAAGGGACTGAAGCTTTCTTT,CSVEEGTEAFF
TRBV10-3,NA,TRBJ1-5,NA,TGTGCCATCAGTGAGACAGGGTCCATGGGACAGCCCCAGCATTTT,CAISETGSMGQPQHF
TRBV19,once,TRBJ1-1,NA,TGTGCCAGTAGTATCTTCGTTCGGGGGCCGGGGACTGAAGCTTTCTTT,CASSIFVRGPGTEAFF
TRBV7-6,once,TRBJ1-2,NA,TGTGCCAGCAGCACGGGGCTGTCCGATGGCTACACCTTC,CASSTGLSDGYTF
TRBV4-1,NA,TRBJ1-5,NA,TGCGCCAGCAGCCAACTTAGAAATCAGCCCCAGCATTTT,CASSQLRNQPQHF
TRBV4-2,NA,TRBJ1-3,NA,TGTGCCAGCAGCCAGGGAGGGTTCTCTGGAAACACCATATATTTT,CASSQGGFSGNTIYF